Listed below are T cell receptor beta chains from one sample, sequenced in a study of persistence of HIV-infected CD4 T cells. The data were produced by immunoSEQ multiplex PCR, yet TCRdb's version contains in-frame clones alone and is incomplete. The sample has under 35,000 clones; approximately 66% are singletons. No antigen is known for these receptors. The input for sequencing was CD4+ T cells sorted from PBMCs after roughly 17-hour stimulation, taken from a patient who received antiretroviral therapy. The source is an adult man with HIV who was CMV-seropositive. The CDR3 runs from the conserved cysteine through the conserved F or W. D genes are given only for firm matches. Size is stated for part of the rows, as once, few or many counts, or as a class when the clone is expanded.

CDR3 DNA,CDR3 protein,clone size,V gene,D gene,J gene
TGTGCCAGCAGTTTTCCCGGCGCCAGGGGAATTTTCTTC,CASSFPGARGIFF,.,TRBV28,.,TRBJ1-2
TGCAGCGTTGGGGGGGCAGACCACTATGGCTACACCTTC,CSVGGADHYGYTF,.,TRBV29-1,.,TRBJ1-2
TGTGCCAGCAGCTTAGACAGGGGCAACTATGGCTACACCTTC,CASSLDRGNYGYTF,.,TRBV7-9,TRBD1,TRBJ1-2
TGTGCCTGGACCCAGGGGGGATCCCGCAATGAGCAGTTCTTC,CAWTQGGSRNEQFF,once,TRBV30,.,TRBJ2-1
TGTGCCAGCGACTACACGGGACTCCATTCCTACGAGCAGTACTTC,CASDYTGLHSYEQYF,.,TRBV2,.,TRBJ2-7
TGTGCCAGCAGTCCACAGGGAATGACAGTTGCGGGCAATCAGCCCCAGCATTTT,CASSPQGMTVAGNQPQHF,.,TRBV6-6,.,TRBJ1-5
TGTGCCAGCACCATGAGGACTAGCGGGGGTGACGGGGAGCTGTTTTTT,CASTMRTSGGDGELFF,.,TRBV7-8,TRBD2,TRBJ2-2
TGTGCCACCAGTGATTCGATCGACAGTTACAATGAGCAGTTCTTC,CATSDSIDSYNEQFF,.,TRBV24-1,.,TRBJ2-1
TGCGCCAGCTCAGGGGTTGGGACAGATACGCAGTATTTT,CASSGVGTDTQYF,.,TRBV10-2,.,TRBJ2-3
TGCGCCAGCAGTGATAGGGGCTACATGAACACTGAAGCTTTCTTT,CASSDRGYMNTEAFF,.,TRBV10-2,.,TRBJ1-1
TGTGCCAGCAGTGTGGACAGAAGCAATGAGCAGTTCTTC,CASSVDRSNEQFF,.,TRBV2,.,TRBJ2-1
TGTGCCAGCAGCGTAGATTCAGATACCCGAAAACTGTTTTTT,CASSVDSDTRKLFF,.,TRBV9,.,TRBJ1-4
TGTGCCACCAGTATAGGTCCGCGGAATGAGCAGTTCTTC,CATSIGPRNEQFF,.,TRBV19,.,TRBJ2-1
TGTGCCAGCAGACGCGGACAGGGGGTGGCTGAAGCTTTCTTT,CASRRGQGVAEAFF,once,TRBV6-5,TRBD1,TRBJ1-1
TGCGCCAGCAGCCAAGGACCGCTCAATCAGCCCCAGCATTTT,CASSQGPLNQPQHF,.,TRBV4-1,.,TRBJ1-5
TGTGCCAGCAGCCCCCCCACGACAGATACGCAGTATTTT,CASSPPTTDTQYF,.,TRBV3-1/TRBV3-2,.,TRBJ2-3
TGCGCCAGCAGCCTAAGAGGTGGGGCAGAGGATGAAAAACTGTTTTTT,CASSLRGGAEDEKLFF,.,TRBV4-1,.,TRBJ1-4
TGTGCCAGCAGCGTAAGGGGCACCGGGGAGCTGTTTTTT,CASSVRGTGELFF,few,TRBV9,.,TRBJ2-2
TGTGCCAGCACCCTTGAGGTCGGAACCGGGGAGCTGTTTTTT,CASTLEVGTGELFF,.,TRBV11-2,.,TRBJ2-2
TGTGCCAGCAGCTCCGGCGTAGAAGCTGAAGCTTTCTTT,CASSSGVEAEAFF,.,TRBV7-3,.,TRBJ1-1
TGTGCCAGCAGCCGACAGGGAGGCAATCAGCCCCAGCATTTT,CASSRQGGNQPQHF,.,TRBV2,TRBD1,TRBJ1-5
TGCGCCAGCAGCCAAGACCTAAGGGCCCTCGGAAAACTGTTTTTT,CASSQDLRALGKLFF,.,TRBV4-1,.,TRBJ1-4
TGTGCCAGTAGTAGGGCAGGGCGGGAGCCCCAGCATTTT,CASSRAGREPQHF,few,TRBV19,.,TRBJ1-5
TGTGCCAGCAGCTTAATAGGGGGCGGCTCTGGAAACACCATATATTTT,CASSLIGGGSGNTIYF,.,TRBV7-8,TRBD1,TRBJ1-3
TGCAGCGTCGTGGAAGGCACAGATACGCAGTATTTT,CSVVEGTDTQYF,.,TRBV29-1,.,TRBJ2-3
TGTGCCAGCAGGATGGGAGGACAGGCCTCTGGAAACACCATATATTTT,CASRMGGQASGNTIYF,.,TRBV28,TRBD1,TRBJ1-3
TGTGCCAGCAGTTCGGAGGGGGCGCGACCTTACGGCTACACCTTC,CASSSEGARPYGYTF,.,TRBV28,TRBD1,TRBJ1-2
TGCGCCAGCAGCTTGCTAGCGGGGAATGAGCAGTTCTTC,CASSLLAGNEQFF,once,TRBV5-1,TRBD2,TRBJ2-1
TGTGCCACCAGTGACAAGACAGGATTTAACTATGGCTACACCTTC,CATSDKTGFNYGYTF,.,TRBV24-1,.,TRBJ1-2
TGTGCCAGCAGTCGTTCAGGGGGCTCCTACGAGCAGTACTTC,CASSRSGGSYEQYF,.,TRBV7-3,TRBD1,TRBJ2-7
TGTGCCAGCAGCCAATCCGGGACTGTATACGAGCAGTACTTC,CASSQSGTVYEQYF,.,TRBV3-1/TRBV3-2,.,TRBJ2-7
TGTGCCAGCCGCGCCCAAAGCAATCAGCCCCAGCATTTT,CASRAQSNQPQHF,.,TRBV11-2,.,TRBJ1-5
TGTGCCAGCTACGCATTTAGAGGGGGGCACAATGAGCAGTTCTTC,CASYAFRGGHNEQFF,.,TRBV28,.,TRBJ2-1
TGTGCCAGCAGCCCCTGGGGCGAAAGGTACTTC,CASSPWGERYF,.,TRBV28,.,TRBJ2-7
TGTGCCAGCAGCACCTCCGGGACTTCTCCTTGGTATGGCTACACCTTC,CASSTSGTSPWYGYTF,.,TRBV21-1,.,TRBJ1-2
TGTGCCACCAGTGATCCCTCGACAGGAGAAGGAAACACCATATATTTT,CATSDPSTGEGNTIYF,.,TRBV24-1,.,TRBJ1-3
TGTGCTAAGCAGGGGGTTGCAGGCACTGAAGCTTTCTTT,CAKQGVAGTEAFF,few,TRBV2,TRBD1,TRBJ1-1
TGCGCCAGCAGTTTCGCATCTACCTACGAGCAGTACTTC,CASSFASTYEQYF,few,TRBV5-1,.,TRBJ2-7
TGCAGCGTTGACCCCCGGACAGGTAACACTGAAGCTTTCTTT,CSVDPRTGNTEAFF,.,TRBV29-1,TRBD1,TRBJ1-1
TGTGCCAGCAGTGAGGGGACAACTAGCAATCAGCCCCAGCATTTT,CASSEGTTSNQPQHF,.,TRBV2,.,TRBJ1-5